This T cell receptor (beta chain) was profiled in a study of response to subunit inactivated influenza vaccine. Study conclusions and caveats: Only a handful of new T cells, the authors suggested, are recruited with each seasonal influenza vaccination.

The trim removed 7 bases at V and 6 bases at J, leaving 5 bases unmatched. Germline CDR1 MGHRA, CDR2 YSYEKL. This CDR3 has 14 residues. MiXCR, applied by TCRdb to the RT-PCR reads, yields one record per CDR3 protein. Among a few hundred thousand distinct CDR3 sequences listed, roughly 22% were seen once. There are a few counts of this clonotype. The antigen is unknown. The specimen was PBMCs from blood, collected less than 22 months after vaccination. The sequence was obtained from a man between 45 and 75 years old who received an inactivated influenza vaccine. The chain combines TRBV4-1 with TRBJ1-4, with 10 bases identical to TRBD1. The CDR3 loop reads CASTRDRGHEKLFF. The CDR3 DNA reads TGCGCCAGCACCAGAGACAGGGGGCATGAAAAACTGTTTTTT.